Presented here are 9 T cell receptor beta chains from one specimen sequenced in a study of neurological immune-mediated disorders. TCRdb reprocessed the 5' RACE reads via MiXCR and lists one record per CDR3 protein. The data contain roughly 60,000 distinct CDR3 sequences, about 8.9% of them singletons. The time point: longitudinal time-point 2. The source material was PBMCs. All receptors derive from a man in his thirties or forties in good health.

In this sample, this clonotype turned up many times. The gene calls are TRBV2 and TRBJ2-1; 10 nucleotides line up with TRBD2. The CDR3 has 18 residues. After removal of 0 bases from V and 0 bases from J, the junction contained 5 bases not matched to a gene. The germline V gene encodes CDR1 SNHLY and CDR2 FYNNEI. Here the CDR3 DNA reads TGTGCCAGCAGTGAAGCGCTAGCGGGGGCTTTCTCCTACAATGAGCAGTTCTTC. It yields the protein CASSEALAGAFSYNEQFF.

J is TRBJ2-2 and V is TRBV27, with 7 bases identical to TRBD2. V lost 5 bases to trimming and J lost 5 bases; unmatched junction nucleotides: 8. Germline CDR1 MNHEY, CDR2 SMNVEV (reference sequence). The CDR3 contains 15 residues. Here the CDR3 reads CASSLSGLKTGELFF. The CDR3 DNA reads TGTGCCAGCAGTCTTAGCGGGCTGAAAACCGGGGAGCTGTTTTTT.

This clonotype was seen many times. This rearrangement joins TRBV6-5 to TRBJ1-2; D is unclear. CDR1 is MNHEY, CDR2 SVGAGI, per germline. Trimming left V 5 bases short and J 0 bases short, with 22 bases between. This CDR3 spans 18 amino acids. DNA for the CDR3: TGTGCCAGCAGTCACCAACGACCCGGACCGATACCTAACTATGGCTACACCTTC. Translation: CASSHQRPGPIPNYGYTF.

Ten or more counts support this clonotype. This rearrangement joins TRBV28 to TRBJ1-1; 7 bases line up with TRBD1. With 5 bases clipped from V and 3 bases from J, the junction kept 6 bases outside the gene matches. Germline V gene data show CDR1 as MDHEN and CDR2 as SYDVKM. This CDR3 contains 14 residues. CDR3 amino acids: CASSPTTGDTEAFF. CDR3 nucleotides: TGTGCCAGCAGTCCGACTACAGGGGACACTGAAGCTTTCTTT.

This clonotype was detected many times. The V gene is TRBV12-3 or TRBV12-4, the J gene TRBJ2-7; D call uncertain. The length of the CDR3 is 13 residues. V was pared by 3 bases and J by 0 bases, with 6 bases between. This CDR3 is CASSFKSSYEQYF. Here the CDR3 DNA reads TGTGCCAGCAGTTTTAAGAGCTCCTACGAGCAGTACTTC.

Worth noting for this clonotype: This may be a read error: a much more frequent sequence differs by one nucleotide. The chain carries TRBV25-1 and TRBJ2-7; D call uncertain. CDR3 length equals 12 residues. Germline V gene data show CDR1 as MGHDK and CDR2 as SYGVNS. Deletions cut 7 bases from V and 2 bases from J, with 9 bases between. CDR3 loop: CASTMWAYEQYF. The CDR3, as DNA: TGTGCCAGCACGATGTGGGCCTACGAGCAGTACTTC.

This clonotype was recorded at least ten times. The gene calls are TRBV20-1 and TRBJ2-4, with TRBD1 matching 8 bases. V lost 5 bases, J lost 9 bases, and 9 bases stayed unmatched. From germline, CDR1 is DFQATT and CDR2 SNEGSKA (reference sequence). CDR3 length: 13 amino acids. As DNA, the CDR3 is TGCAGTGCTGGACTGACAGGGGAGGCCATTCAGTACTTC. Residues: CSAGLTGEAIQYF.

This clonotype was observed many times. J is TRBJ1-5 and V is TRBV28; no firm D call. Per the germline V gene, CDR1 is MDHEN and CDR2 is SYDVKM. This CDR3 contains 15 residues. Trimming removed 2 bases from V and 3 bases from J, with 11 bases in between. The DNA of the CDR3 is TGTGCCAGCAGTTTAGGGTCCGGGGTCAATCAGCCCCAGCATTTT. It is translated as CASSLGSGVNQPQHF. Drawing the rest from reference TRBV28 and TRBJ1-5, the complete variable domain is DVKVTQSSRYLVKRTGEKVFLECVQDMDHENMFWYRQDPGLGLRLIYFSYDVKMKEKGDIPEGYSVSREKKERFSLILESASTNQTSMYLCASSLGSGVNQPQHFGDGTRLSIL.

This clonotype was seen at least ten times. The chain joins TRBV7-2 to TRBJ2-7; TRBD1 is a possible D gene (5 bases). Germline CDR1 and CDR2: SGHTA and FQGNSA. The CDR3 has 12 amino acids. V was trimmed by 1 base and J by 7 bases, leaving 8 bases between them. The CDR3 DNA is TGTGCCAGCAGCTTAGAGGGGATAGAGCAGTACTTC. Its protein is CASSLEGIEQYF. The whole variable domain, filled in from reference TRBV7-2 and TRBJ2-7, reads GAGVSQSPSNKVTEKGKDVELRCDPISGHTALYWYRQSLGQGLEFLIYFQGNSAPDKSGLPSDRFSAERTGGSVSTLTIQRTQQEDSAVYLCASSLEGIEQYFGPGTRLTVT.